This T cell receptor (beta chain) comes out of a study of shared clonotypes between healthy human individuals. Points from the study as a whole: Naive subsets, compared against memory subsets, generally had larger estimated richness values. Naive CD4 clonotype sharing across a handful of donors was 4.5% to 6%.

Terminally differentiated effector memory CD45RA+ cells were excluded by CCR7 positive selection of CD45RO-negative cells. The authors distributed each subset's genomic DNA evenly over several immunoSEQ plates. Measured with immunoSEQ multiplex PCR; TCRdb has only the in-frame clones, and not every one. The table records about 550,000 clones, over 95% of them present only once. J lost 3 bases, V lost 8 bases, and 7 bases had no gene match. The length of the CDR3 is 13 residues. CDR1 SNHLY and CDR2 FYNNEI come from the germline V gene. On this clone: Its antigen is currently unknown.

This receptor was identified in a woman in her 30s in good health. The sequenced sample consisted of naive CD8+ T cells sorted from blood. The rearrangement joins TRBV2 to TRBJ2-7; TRBD1 matches at 7 bases. CDR3 in DNA: TGTGCCAGCGCCACAGGGGTTTACTACGAGCAGTACTTC. This gives the protein CASATGVYYEQYF.